This T cell receptor beta chain came from a study of cytomegalovirus exposure and HLA in healthy donors. Study findings and constraints: Later analysis associated a missense DCLRE1C variant with TCR beta V- and J-gene trimming.

The PCR used 60 Vbeta and 13 Jbeta primers. This table comes from immunoSEQ multiplex PCR, and its TCRdb copy is limited to in-frame clones, with some not included. The sample includes around 150,000 clones. Notes on this clone: The antigen is unknown.

CDR1 SGHTA and CDR2 FQGNSA come from the germline V gene. Trimming shortened V by 3 bases and J by 3 bases, and 12 bases separated the two germline ends. The CDR3 extends over 14 amino acids. The specimen sequenced was PBMCs. The clonotype was recovered from a woman in her sixties or seventies in good health and CMV-seronegative. V is TRBV7-2 and J is TRBJ2-7; D perhaps matches TRBD2 (6 bases). CDR3 nucleotide sequence: TGTGCCAGCAGCTTTGCGACGGGGGTCTACGAGCAGTACTTC. Encoded protein: CASSFATGVYEQYF.